These 27 T cell receptor beta chains share one sample of origin, sequenced in a study of T cells in tuberculosis. The table came from immunoSEQ multiplex PCR; TCRdb's copy has only in-frame clones and leaves some out. The data contain some 31,000 clones, around 92% of them singletons. Indicated time point: new active TB diagnosis, blood taken before or within 7 days of starting treatment. The specimen was PBMCs, collected at tuberculosis diagnosis. The receptors were sampled from an adult with tuberculosis.

This clone was seen a single time. The rearrangement links TRBV7-6 to TRBJ2-2; D possibly corresponds to TRBD1 (5 bases). CDR3 length equals 17 residues. Germline values: CDR1 SGHVS, CDR2 FNYEAQ. With 1 base removed from V and 5 bases from J, the gap between germline ends came to 17 bases. The CDR3 region is CASSLGSGREATGELFF. As DNA, the CDR3 is TGTGCCAGCAGCTTAGGTTCCGGCAGGGAAGCGACCGGGGAGCTGTTTTTT.

The CDR3 region is CATSKDRGRENGYTF. The DNA of the CDR3 is TGTGCCACCAGCAAGGACAGGGGGCGGGAAAATGGCTACACCTTC. V usage is TRBV15 and J usage is TRBJ1-2, with 11 bases lining up with TRBD1. V was pared by 4 bases and J by 6 bases, with 7 bases of the junction left unmatched. This CDR3 is built from 15 residues. The germline V gene has CDR1 LNHNV and CDR2 YYDKDF (reference sequence).

This sequence joins TRBV18 and TRBJ1-5, with 12 bases matching TRBD1. CDR3 length: 14 residues. The germline V gene has CDR1 KGHSH and CDR2 LQKENI. V trimming: 6 bases; J trimming: 6 bases; junction bases outside the gene matches: 3. Here the CDR3 reads CASSGQGAGQPQHF. The DNA for the CDR3 is TGTGCCAGCTCGGGACAGGGGGCAGGTCAGCCCCAGCATTTT.

This chain connects TRBV20-1 to TRBJ1-6; 7 nucleotides align to TRBD1. The CDR3 covers 11 residues. Germline V CDR1 and CDR2: DFQATT, SNEGSKA (reference sequence). J gave up 12 bases and V 5 bases, and 4 bases lay outside the gene matches. CDR3 DNA: TGCAGTGCTCGACAGGGAGGACCCCTCCACTTT. Its translation is CSARQGGPLHF.

This chain links TRBV15 with TRBJ2-7; no definite D call. V lost 1 base to trimming and J lost 3 bases, with 13 bases between them. The germline CDR1 and CDR2 sequences are LNHNV and YYDKDF (reference sequence). The CDR3 loop spans 15 amino acids. CDR3 in DNA: TGTGCCACCAGCAGAGCGCGAGGTGTGAACTACGAGCAGTACTTC. Amino acids: CATSRARGVNYEQYF.

The chain is built from TRBV9 and TRBJ2-2, with D possibly matching TRBD1 (5 bases). The CDR3 runs to 14 residues. V gave up 4 bases and J gave up 4 bases, with 11 bases separating them. Germline loops: CDR1 SGDLS, CDR2 YYNGEE. The CDR3: CASSFSTVTGELFF. The CDR3 nucleotides read TGTGCCAGCAGCTTTTCGACAGTCACCGGGGAGCTGTTTTTT.

This chain connects TRBV25-1 to TRBJ1-4; the D is unclear. Germline CDR1 MGHDK, CDR2 SYGVNS. V was trimmed by 0 bases and J by 1 base, leaving 6 bases between them. The CDR3 contains 15 residues. The CDR3 sequence is CASSEYGRTNEKLFF. Written as DNA, the CDR3 is TGTGCCAGCAGTGAATACGGGAGAACTAATGAAAAACTGTTTTTT.

The J gene is TRBJ1-1, the V gene TRBV7-9; D perhaps matches TRBD1 (5 bases). This CDR3 is 13 amino acids long. From germline, CDR1 is SEHNR and CDR2 FQNEAQ (reference sequence). The V gene lost 4 bases and the J gene lost 4 bases, with 10 bases spanning the gap. The CDR3 bases are TGTGCCAGCAGCTCTACTCAGGGCACTGAAGCTTTCTTT. Protein product: CASSSTQGTEAFF. Variable domain in full (rest from reference TRBV7-9 and TRBJ1-1): DTGVSQNPRHKITKRGQNVTFRCDPISEHNRLYWYRQTLGQGPEFLTYFQNEAQLEKSRLLSDRFSAERPKGSFSTLEIQRTEQGDSAMYLCASSSTQGTEAFFGQGTRLTVV.

The genes are TRBV7-9 and TRBJ2-3; 7 bases agree with TRBD2. Germline values: CDR1 SEHNR, CDR2 FQNEAQ (reference sequence). This CDR3 has 15 amino acids. J was trimmed by 2 bases and V by 2 bases; bases with no gene match: 4. As DNA, the CDR3 is TGTGCCAGCAGCTTATTAGCGGGTTTCACAGATACGCAGTATTTT. As protein: CASSLLAGFTDTQYF. Filled out from reference TRBV7-9 and TRBJ2-3, the complete variable domain reads DTGVSQNPRHKITKRGQNVTFRCDPISEHNRLYWYRQTLGQGPEFLTYFQNEAQLEKSRLLSDRFSAERPKGSFSTLEIQRTEQGDSAMYLCASSLLAGFTDTQYFGPGTRLTVL.

The chain links TRBV28 to TRBJ1-5; D may be TRBD1 (6 bases). Trimming left V 3 bases short and J 9 bases short, with 9 bases between. There are 12 residues in the CDR3. In germline, CDR1 is MDHEN, CDR2 SYDVKM. The CDR3 DNA reads as TGTGCCAGCAGTTTGGGGACACCGCCCCAGCATTTT. It translates to CASSLGTPPQHF.

The gene calls are TRBV15 and TRBJ2-1; D ambiguous. Germline V gives CDR1 LNHNV, CDR2 YYDKDF (reference sequence). Trimming left V 5 bases short and J 10 bases short, with 15 bases between. This CDR3 spans 13 amino acids. CDR3 nucleotide sequence: TGTGCCACCAGCCCTGCCGCGGTGAGAGAGCAGTTCTTC. Protein product: CATSPAAVREQFF.

This clone appeared once. CDR3 in amino acids: CASSIPGQVPYEQYF. The CDR3 DNA reads TGTGCCAGTAGTATCCCGGGACAGGTCCCCTACGAGCAGTACTTC. J is TRBJ2-7 and V is TRBV19; 8 nucleotides align to TRBD1. This CDR3 is 15 amino acids long. Per the germline V gene, CDR1 is LNHDA and CDR2 is SQIVND (reference sequence). V shed 3 bases and J 2 bases; nucleotides not matched to a gene: 6.

This chain joins TRBV19 and TRBJ2-7, with D possibly being TRBD2 (6 bases). The CDR3 is made up of 15 amino acids. Trimming stripped 5 bases from V and 3 bases from J, with 17 bases between. Germline-derived CDR1 and CDR2 are LNHDA and SQIVND (reference sequence). The CDR3 spells CASSLRTGEVYEQYF. The DNA for the CDR3 is TGTGCCAGTAGTCTACGGACGGGGGAGGTCTACGAGCAGTACTTC.

The rearrangement uses TRBV5-6 and TRBJ2-3; TRBD2 aligns across 13 bases. After removal of 0 bases from V and 3 bases from J, the junction contained 4 bases not matched to a gene. Germline V lookup: CDR1 SGHDT, CDR2 YYEEEE. The CDR3 is 17 residues long. The CDR3 reads CASSLATSGGWTDTQYF. Here the CDR3 DNA reads TGTGCCAGCAGCTTGGCGACTAGCGGGGGGTGGACAGATACGCAGTATTTT. Combining the CDR3 with reference TRBV5-6 and TRBJ2-3 gives the whole variable domain DAGVTQSPTHLIKTRGQQVTLRCSPKSGHDTVSWYQQALGQGPQFIFQYYEEEERQRGNFPDRFSGHQFPNYSSELNVNALLLGDSALYLCASSLATSGGWTDTQYFGPGTRLTVL.

The chain recombines TRBV19 with TRBJ1-1, with 10 positions matching TRBD1. J gave up 4 bases and V 4 bases, and 9 bases lay outside the gene matches. This CDR3 spans 16 amino acids. Germline-derived CDR1 and CDR2 are LNHDA and SQIVND (reference sequence). CDR3 DNA: TGTGCCAGTAGTACAAAGACAGGGGGCTTGGTCACTGAAGCTTTCTTT. Protein: CASSTKTGGLVTEAFF. Supplemented by reference TRBV19 and TRBJ1-1, the full variable domain reads DGGITQSPKYLFRKEGQNVTLSCEQNLNHDAMYWYRQDPGQGLRLIYYSQIVNDFQKGDIAEGYSVSREKKESFPLTVTSAQKNPTAFYLCASSTKTGGLVTEAFFGQGTRLTVV.

The V and J genes are TRBV5-8 and TRBJ1-1; no clear D gene. The CDR3 contains 14 residues. Per the germline V gene, CDR1 is SGHTS and CDR2 is YDEGEE. The V end was cut by 0 bases, the J end by 4 bases, with 10 bases between. The CDR3 DNA sequence: TGTGCCAGCAGCTTGGTCCTCCGAGGCACTGAAGCTTTCTTT. As protein: CASSLVLRGTEAFF. The complete variable domain, with remaining parts taken from reference TRBV5-8 and TRBJ1-1, reads EAGVTQSPTHLIKTRGQQATLRCSPISGHTSVYWYQQALGLGLQFLLWYDEGEERNRGNFPPRFSGRQFPNYSSELNVNALELEDSALYLCASSLVLRGTEAFFGQGTRLTVV.

The chain is built from TRBV30 and TRBJ2-2, with 14 bases aligning to TRBD2. The V segment lost 2 bases and the J segment 7 bases; nucleotides outside the gene matches: 6. The CDR3 consists of 16 residues. In germline, CDR1 is GTSNPN, CDR2 SVGIG (reference sequence). CDR3: CAWSTRLAGGGGELFF. For the CDR3, the DNA is TGTGCCTGGAGTACCAGACTAGCGGGAGGGGGCGGGGAGCTGTTTTTT.

The J gene is TRBJ2-1, the V gene TRBV7-3; 9 nucleotides agree with TRBD2. The germline gives CDR1 SGHTA, CDR2 FQGTGA. Unmatched junction bases numbered 8, after V lost 5 bases and J lost 3 bases. This CDR3 region has 16 residues. CDR3 sequence reads: CASSPLAGAGYNEQFF. The CDR3 coding sequence is TGTGCCAGCAGCCCCTTAGCGGGAGCTGGCTACAATGAGCAGTTCTTC.

This clone is a singleton in its sample. The chain recombines TRBV15 with TRBJ1-1, with 10 bases that match TRBD1. V dropped 6 bases and J dropped 5; count of bases not matched to a gene: 9. Per germline, CDR1 LNHNV and CDR2 YYDKDF (reference sequence). This CDR3 spans 15 amino acids. CDR3 sequence (DNA): TGTGCCACCAGTCCAATGACAGGGGGCAAAACTGAAGCTTTCTTT. It encodes CATSPMTGGKTEAFF.

The chain carries TRBV6-1 and TRBJ2-7; 8 bases match TRBD1. CDR3 length: 15 amino acids. Germline V gives CDR1 MNHNS, CDR2 SASEGT. The V and J ends lost 2 bases and 3 bases, in that order; junction bases with no gene match: 6. CDR3 residues: CASSERDRSHYEQYF. The DNA of the CDR3 is TGTGCCAGCAGTGAACGGGACAGGAGCCACTACGAGCAGTACTTC.

The J gene is TRBJ2-7, the V gene TRBV5-1; TRBD1 agrees at 7 bases. Germline V gene sequence: CDR1 SGHRS, CDR2 YFSETQ. The CDR3 is made up of 14 amino acids. V was pared by 2 bases and J by 3 bases, with 5 bases of the junction left unmatched. The CDR3 DNA sequence: TGCGCCAGCAGCTTCGGGACAGAGTACTACGAGCAGTACTTC. Translated: CASSFGTEYYEQYF.

The chain uses TRBV2 and TRBJ1-2; D is possibly TRBD1 (6 bases). The CDR3 runs 14 residues. V was trimmed by 10 bases and J by 5 bases, leaving 20 bases between them. The germline V gene encodes CDR1 SNHLY and CDR2 FYNNEI. The CDR3 is CATISTGTQYGYTF. The CDR3 region has the DNA TGTGCCACCATATCAACCGGGACACAGTATGGCTACACCTTC. Filled out from reference TRBV2 and TRBJ1-2, the complete variable domain reads EPEVTQTPSHQVTQMGQEVILRCVPISNHLYFYWYRQILGQKVEFLVSFYNNEISEKSEIFDDQFSVERPDGSNFTLKIRSTKLEDSAMYFCATISTGTQYGYTFGSGTRLTVV.

The chain recombines TRBV7-9 with TRBJ2-3, with D maybe TRBD2 (5 bases). Looked up from germline, CDR1 is SEHNR and CDR2 is FQNEAQ (reference sequence). The length of the CDR3 is 14 residues. The ends were cut back, 7 bases at V and 0 bases at J, with 11 bases in the middle. This CDR3 is CASTLEGSTDTQYF. DNA for the CDR3: TGTGCCAGCACCCTAGAGGGTAGCACAGATACGCAGTATTTT.

The chain recombines TRBV19 with TRBJ2-1; D not resolved. The CDR3 runs 15 residues. Between the trimmed V and J ends, which lost 8 bases and 1 base, there was a span of 15 bases. Germline V gives CDR1 LNHDA, CDR2 SQIVND (reference sequence). CDR3 sequence (DNA): TGTGCCAGTTCTTTATCGACAACATCCTACAATGAGCAGTTCTTC. This codes for CASSLSTTSYNEQFF.

The genes are TRBV2 and TRBJ2-3; D not resolved. V dropped 1 base and J dropped 1 base, with 15 bases sitting between them. CDR3 length equals 17 residues. The V gene's germline CDR1 is SNHLY and CDR2 FYNNEI. In nucleotides, the CDR3 is TGTGCCAGCAGTGAAGGAGGAATCATACCTGGCACAGATACGCAGTATTTT. Protein: CASSEGGIIPGTDTQYF.

This clone showed up just once. The gene calls are TRBV7-3 and TRBJ2-5; D possibly corresponds to TRBD2 (5 bases). The germline V and J ends were trimmed by 0 bases and 5 bases, with 13 bases remaining between them. The CDR3 length is 15 residues. CDR1 is SGHTA and CDR2 is FQGTGA in the germline V gene. Written as DNA, the CDR3 is TGTGCCAGCAGCTTAACACCAGCCGGGGTCGAGACCCAGTACTTC. Its protein is CASSLTPAGVETQYF.

This chain connects TRBV19 to TRBJ1-2; D call uncertain. This CDR3 comprises 14 residues. V lost 3 bases and J lost 8, with 16 bases in between. CDR1 and CDR2 (germline): LNHDA, SQIVND (reference sequence). CDR3 coding DNA: TGTGCCAGTAGTATCATAACGGCTCGGGGAGGCTACACCTTC. It encodes CASSIITARGGYTF.